This is a list of T cell receptor beta chains from one sample in a study of T cell repertoires in cytomegalovirus infection. TCRdb fed the reads into MiXCR, producing one record per CDR3 protein. The sample gives about 570,000 distinct CDR3 sequences, approximately 40% of which show up once; 48% is in the top ten. Antigens for these TCRs are unknown. The sample was cultured PBMCs, taken from culture after CMV antigen stimulation. These receptors were obtained from a human donor in good health (CMV status not recorded). Some clones in this sample may be carry-over from other donors' samples. Each CDR3 is given with its conserved first and last residue. A D gene is named only where the DNA matches it firmly. Part of the rows lack a size; the others show once, few, many or a class for expanded clones.

D gene: .; clone size: .; V gene: TRBV12-3/TRBV12-4; J gene: TRBJ1-3; CDR3 length: 15; CDR3 protein: CASSQGRYSGNTIYF; CDR3 DNA: TGTGCCAGCAGTCAAGGACGCTACTCTGGAAACACCATATATTTT
D gene: TRBD2; clone size: .; V gene: TRBV20-1; J gene: TRBJ2-1; CDR3 length: 18; CDR3 protein: CSSDAASGGQSSYNEQFF; CDR3 DNA: TGCAGTTCAGATGCCGCTAGCGGGGGCCAAAGCTCCTACAATGAGCAGTTCTTC
D gene: .; clone size: few; V gene: TRBV11-2; J gene: TRBJ1-1; CDR3 length: 12; CDR3 protein: CASTKPGAEAFF; CDR3 DNA: TGTGCCAGCACCAAGCCGGGGGCTGAAGCTTTCTTT
D gene: .; clone size: .; V gene: TRBV7-6; J gene: TRBJ2-5; CDR3 length: 16; CDR3 protein: CASSLEVGTFQETQYF; CDR3 DNA: TGTGCCAGCAGCTTAGAGGTGGGGACTTTCCAAGAGACCCAGTACTTC
D gene: TRBD1; clone size: .; V gene: TRBV4-1; J gene: TRBJ2-5; CDR3 length: 14; CDR3 protein: CASSQRTGEETQYF; CDR3 DNA: TGCGCCAGCAGCCAGAGGACAGGGGAAGAGACCCAGTACTTC
D gene: .; clone size: .; V gene: TRBV19; J gene: TRBJ2-3; CDR3 length: 12; CDR3 protein: CASGTFRVTQYF; CDR3 DNA: TGTGCCAGTGGGACCTTTAGGGTTACGCAGTATTTT
D gene: .; clone size: .; V gene: TRBV29-1; J gene: TRBJ1-1; CDR3 length: 10; CDR3 protein: CSAVYTEAFF; CDR3 DNA: TGCAGCGCAGTATATACTGAAGCTTTCTTT
D gene: .; clone size: .; V gene: TRBV7-9; J gene: TRBJ2-3; CDR3 length: 14; CDR3 protein: CASSPGATTDTQYF; CDR3 DNA: TGTGCCAGCAGCCCCGGGGCCACCACAGATACGCAGTATTTT
D gene: .; clone size: .; V gene: TRBV27; J gene: TRBJ1-6; CDR3 length: 13; CDR3 protein: CASSPSRDSPLHF; CDR3 DNA: TGTGCCAGCAGCCCCTCCAGAGATTCACCCCTCCACTTT
D gene: TRBD2; clone size: .; V gene: TRBV6-2/TRBV6-3; J gene: TRBJ2-1; CDR3 length: 15; CDR3 protein: CASALAGGPGNEQFF; CDR3 DNA: TGTGCCAGCGCCCTAGCGGGAGGGCCAGGCAATGAGCAGTTCTTC
D gene: TRBD1; clone size: .; V gene: TRBV29-1; J gene: TRBJ2-1; CDR3 length: 15; CDR3 protein: CSVEDLDRGRNEQFF; CDR3 DNA: TGCAGCGTTGAAGATCTGGACAGGGGGAGGAATGAGCAGTTCTTC
D gene: .; clone size: .; V gene: TRBV19; J gene: TRBJ2-1; CDR3 length: 13; CDR3 protein: CASSSISYNEQFF; CDR3 DNA: TGTGCCAGTAGTAGCATATCCTACAATGAGCAGTTCTTC
D gene: TRBD1; clone size: .; V gene: TRBV30; J gene: TRBJ1-5; CDR3 length: 15; CDR3 protein: CAWSHPDRSNQPQHF; CDR3 DNA: TGTGCCTGGAGCCACCCGGACAGGAGCAATCAGCCCCAGCATTTT
D gene: TRBD1; clone size: many; V gene: TRBV7-2; J gene: TRBJ2-3; CDR3 length: 16; CDR3 protein: CASSFHRGQRTDTQYF; CDR3 DNA: TGTGCCAGCAGCTTTCACAGGGGGCAGAGGACAGATACGCAGTATTTT
D gene: .; clone size: .; V gene: TRBV4-2; J gene: TRBJ2-3; CDR3 length: 16; CDR3 protein: CASSQYVGPSTDTQYF; CDR3 DNA: TGCGCCAGCAGCCAATATGTCGGTCCTAGCACAGATACGCAGTATTTT
D gene: .; clone size: .; V gene: TRBV27; J gene: TRBJ2-7; CDR3 length: 17; CDR3 protein: CASSATDGGAYAYEQYF; CDR3 DNA: TGTGCCAGCAGTGCTACAGATGGGGGCGCATACGCCTACGAGCAGTACTTC
D gene: TRBD1; clone size: .; V gene: TRBV24-1; J gene: TRBJ1-1; CDR3 length: 12; CDR3 protein: CATSDFQGVAFF; CDR3 DNA: TGTGCCACCAGTGATTTCCAGGGGGTAGCTTTCTTT
D gene: .; clone size: .; V gene: TRBV7-6; J gene: TRBJ2-5; CDR3 length: 12; CDR3 protein: CASSAGIGTQYF; CDR3 DNA: TGTGCCAGCAGCGCAGGGATTGGGACCCAGTACTTC
D gene: .; clone size: .; V gene: TRBV2; J gene: TRBJ1-3; CDR3 length: 16; CDR3 protein: CASSFAGTDSGNTIYF; CDR3 DNA: TGTGCCAGCAGTTTCGCCGGGACGGACTCTGGAAACACCATATATTTT
D gene: .; clone size: .; V gene: TRBV7-2; J gene: TRBJ2-1; CDR3 length: 15; CDR3 protein: CASSSGHADSARQFF; CDR3 DNA: TGTGCCAGCAGCTCAGGACACGCGGACAGTGCAAGGCAGTTCTTC
D gene: .; clone size: .; V gene: TRBV4-2; J gene: TRBJ2-2; CDR3 length: 14; CDR3 protein: CASRGFANTGELFF; CDR3 DNA: TGTGCCAGCAGAGGGTTCGCGAACACCGGGGAGCTGTTTTTT
D gene: .; clone size: .; V gene: TRBV20-1; J gene: TRBJ1-3; CDR3 length: 14; CDR3 protein: CSASASHSGNTIYF; CDR3 DNA: TGCAGTGCTAGCGCCAGCCACTCTGGAAACACCATATATTTT
D gene: TRBD1; clone size: .; V gene: TRBV20-1; J gene: TRBJ2-3; CDR3 length: 14; CDR3 protein: CSARPMTGPDTQYF; CDR3 DNA: TGCAGTGCTAGGCCCATGACAGGGCCCGATACGCAGTATTTT
D gene: .; clone size: few; V gene: TRBV2; J gene: TRBJ2-2; CDR3 length: 13; CDR3 protein: CASSGDNTGELFF; CDR3 DNA: TGTGCCAGCAGTGGGGACAACACCGGGGAGCTGTTTTTT
D gene: TRBD1; clone size: .; V gene: TRBV4-1; J gene: TRBJ2-7; CDR3 length: 13; CDR3 protein: CASSQGQDYEQYF; CDR3 DNA: TGCGCCAGCAGCCAGGGACAGGACTACGAGCAGTACTTC
D gene: TRBD2; clone size: few; V gene: TRBV7-6; J gene: TRBJ2-1; CDR3 length: 17; CDR3 protein: CASSLRTSGALYNEQFF; CDR3 DNA: TGTGCCAGCAGCTTACGGACTAGCGGGGCCCTCTACAATGAGCAGTTCTTC
D gene: .; clone size: .; V gene: TRBV7-2; J gene: TRBJ2-3; CDR3 length: 13; CDR3 protein: CASSLGERDTQYF; CDR3 DNA: TGTGCCAGCAGCTTGGGGGAAAGAGATACGCAGTATTTT
D gene: .; clone size: few; V gene: TRBV7-6; J gene: TRBJ2-5; CDR3 length: 15; CDR3 protein: CASSLMVALQETQYF; CDR3 DNA: TGTGCCAGCAGCTTAATGGTGGCCTTACAAGAGACCCAGTACTTC
D gene: TRBD2; clone size: .; V gene: TRBV4-3; J gene: TRBJ2-1; CDR3 length: 15; CDR3 protein: CASSLSPGLAFEQFF; CDR3 DNA: TGCGCCAGCAGCCTTTCCCCGGGACTAGCATTTGAGCAGTTCTTC
D gene: TRBD2; clone size: few; V gene: TRBV4-3; J gene: TRBJ2-7; CDR3 length: 17; CDR3 protein: CASSQAYLAEVSYEQYF; CDR3 DNA: TGCGCCAGCAGCCAAGCCTATCTAGCGGAGGTCTCCTACGAGCAGTACTTC
D gene: .; clone size: few; V gene: TRBV6-2/TRBV6-3; J gene: TRBJ1-2; CDR3 length: 14; CDR3 protein: CASRNRVPGSGYTF; CDR3 DNA: TGTGCCAGCAGAAACAGGGTGCCGGGTTCTGGCTACACCTTC
D gene: TRBD2; clone size: once; V gene: TRBV7-6; J gene: TRBJ2-7; CDR3 length: 20; CDR3 protein: CASSLEIGVAQAGRLYEQYF; CDR3 DNA: TGTGCCAGCAGCTTAGAGATCGGCGTGGCCCAAGCGGGGAGGCTCTACGAGCAGTACTTC
D gene: .; clone size: .; V gene: TRBV7-2; J gene: TRBJ1-2; CDR3 length: 16; CDR3 protein: CASSPAGVGRNYGYTF; CDR3 DNA: TGTGCCAGCAGCCCCGCCGGTGTTGGACGGAACTATGGCTACACCTTC
D gene: .; clone size: few; V gene: TRBV19; J gene: TRBJ1-3; CDR3 length: 16; CDR3 protein: CASSLGGAEPGNTIYF; CDR3 DNA: TGTGCCAGTAGTTTAGGAGGCGCCGAACCTGGAAACACCATATATTTT
D gene: .; clone size: many; V gene: TRBV7-2; J gene: TRBJ2-6; CDR3 length: 16; CDR3 protein: CASSLRRGSGANVLTF; CDR3 DNA: TGTGCCAGCAGCTTGAGAAGGGGCTCTGGGGCCAACGTCCTGACTTTC
D gene: TRBD2; clone size: .; V gene: TRBV20-1; J gene: TRBJ2-3; CDR3 length: 17; CDR3 protein: CSARSAGGGGSTDTQYF; CDR3 DNA: TGCAGTGCTAGATCAGCGGGAGGGGGAGGTTCCACAGATACGCAGTATTTT
D gene: .; clone size: few; V gene: TRBV7-2; J gene: TRBJ2-3; CDR3 length: 14; CDR3 protein: CASSDPTRRNTQYF; CDR3 DNA: TGTGCCAGCAGCGATCCGACTAGGCGAAATACGCAGTATTTT
D gene: .; clone size: .; V gene: TRBV4-1; J gene: TRBJ2-3; CDR3 length: 15; CDR3 protein: CASSRGQRRTDTQYF; CDR3 DNA: TGCGCCAGCAGCCGCGGGCAAAGACGCACAGATACGCAGTATTTT
D gene: TRBD1; clone size: few; V gene: TRBV6-1; J gene: TRBJ1-5; CDR3 length: 15; CDR3 protein: CASSATGTGDQPQHF; CDR3 DNA: TGTGCCAGCAGTGCTACCGGGACAGGGGACCAGCCCCAGCATTTT
D gene: TRBD2; clone size: .; V gene: TRBV19; J gene: TRBJ2-1; CDR3 length: 16; CDR3 protein: CASSPVERGGGYEQFF; CDR3 DNA: TGTGCCAGTAGCCCAGTGGAGCGGGGGGGTGGTTATGAGCAGTTCTTC
D gene: .; clone size: .; V gene: TRBV20-1; J gene: TRBJ1-3; CDR3 length: 13; CDR3 protein: CSASRDSGNTIYF; CDR3 DNA: TGCAGTGCTAGTCGGGACTCTGGAAACACCATATATTTT
D gene: .; clone size: .; V gene: TRBV5-4; J gene: TRBJ1-2; CDR3 length: 14; CDR3 protein: CASSPAGANYGYTF; CDR3 DNA: TGTGCCAGCAGCCCAGCAGGCGCTAACTATGGCTACACCTTC
D gene: TRBD2; clone size: few; V gene: TRBV6-6; J gene: TRBJ2-1; CDR3 length: 18; CDR3 protein: CASSYEFWRDSGDNEQFF; CDR3 DNA: TGTGCCAGCAGTTATGAATTTTGGCGGGATAGCGGGGACAATGAGCAGTTCTTC
D gene: .; clone size: many; V gene: TRBV12-3/TRBV12-4; J gene: TRBJ1-3; CDR3 length: 15; CDR3 protein: CASSPAAGAGNTIYF; CDR3 DNA: TGTGCCAGCAGCCCCGCCGCGGGGGCTGGAAACACCATATATTTT
D gene: .; clone size: .; V gene: TRBV19; J gene: TRBJ2-1; CDR3 length: 13; CDR3 protein: CASREHGQGFRSF; CDR3 DNA: TGTGCCAGTAGAGAACACGGGCAGGGGTTTCGGTCGTTC
D gene: .; clone size: .; V gene: TRBV5-1; J gene: TRBJ2-7; CDR3 length: 18; CDR3 protein: CASSMSRGVGQLKYEQYF; CDR3 DNA: TGCGCCAGCAGTATGTCAAGGGGAGTCGGACAACTTAAATACGAGCAGTACTTC
D gene: .; clone size: .; V gene: TRBV28; J gene: TRBJ1-1; CDR3 length: 14; CDR3 protein: CASSHITGNTEAFF; CDR3 DNA: TGTGCCAGCAGTCACATTACAGGGAACACTGAAGCTTTCTTT
D gene: .; clone size: many; V gene: TRBV7-2; J gene: TRBJ2-3; CDR3 length: 11; CDR3 protein: CASSLSGTQYF; CDR3 DNA: TGTGCCAGCAGCTTGTCGGGTACGCAGTATTTT
D gene: .; clone size: .; V gene: TRBV5-6; J gene: TRBJ2-3; CDR3 length: 16; CDR3 protein: CASSLGLVTWADTQYF; CDR3 DNA: TGTGCCAGCAGCTTGGGACTGGTTACTTGGGCAGATACGCAGTATTTT
D gene: .; clone size: .; V gene: TRBV7-9; J gene: TRBJ1-5; CDR3 length: 14; CDR3 protein: CASSPRNSNQPQHF; CDR3 DNA: TGTGCCAGCAGCCCGAGGAATAGCAATCAGCCCCAGCATTTT
D gene: TRBD2; clone size: .; V gene: TRBV7-9; J gene: TRBJ2-7; CDR3 length: 20; CDR3 protein: CASSPDRIGLAGRPTYEQYF; CDR3 DNA: TGTGCCAGCAGCCCAGATAGGATTGGACTAGCGGGCCGCCCAACCTACGAGCAGTACTTC
D gene: .; clone size: .; V gene: TRBV2; J gene: TRBJ2-3; CDR3 length: 14; CDR3 protein: CASAKERATDTQYF; CDR3 DNA: TGTGCCAGCGCAAAGGAGAGGGCAACAGATACGCAGTATTTT